The T cell receptor (beta chain) described here comes from a study of blood T cell repertoires in COVID-19. With V trimmed by 5 bases and J by 5 bases, 11 bases remained unmatched. This CDR3 has 17 residues. In germline, CDR1 is SGHRS, CDR2 YFSETQ. In the original analysis: Reference gene primer amplification gave estimated nucleated cell counts. Measured with immunoSEQ multiplex PCR; TCRdb has only the in-frame clones, and not every one. The DNA gave D and trimming, while V, J and clone size come from that table. The repertoire holds some 210,000 clones, with 70% to 90% as singletons. The specimen was peripheral blood. The J gene is TRBJ2-2, the V gene TRBV5-1; 11 bases agree with TRBD2. This TCR was sampled from a woman aged 70 to 79 with active or convalescent COVID-19. CDR3 sequence: CASSSGLAGGRTGELFF. The CDR3 coding sequence is TGCGCCAGCAGTTCAGGGCTAGCGGGAGGACGGACCGGGGAGCTGTTTTTT. Supplemented by reference TRBV5-1 and TRBJ2-2, the full variable domain reads KAGVTQTPRYLIKTRGQQVTLSCSPISGHRSVSWYQQTPGQGLQFLFEYFSETQRNKGNFPGRFSGRQFSNSRSEMNVSTLELGDSALYLCASSSGLAGGRTGELFFGEGSRLTVL.